The source of this TCR beta chain is a study of CD8 T cells in ankylosing spondylitis (dated by TCRdb to the late 2010s). Background on the whole study: T cell receptor beta repertoires were profiled in healthy donors and ankylosing spondylitis patients so that disease-linked TCR variants could be found. The whole study cohort included 108 healthy donors and roughly 24 ankylosing spondylitis patients. Peripheral blood samples were taken, and synovial fluid was additionally collected from ankylosing spondylitis patients. Overall results and qualifications from the work: A CD8+ phenotype was shown by the disease-linked clones, which were found at relatively low frequencies in peripheral blood. According to the report, matched synovial fluid samples from ankylosing spondylitis patients were significantly enriched for the disease-linked clones. Blood from ankylosing spondylitis patients appeared to be characterized by a TCR beta motif made up of several highly homologous amino acid variants. Some motif variants had previously been reported in the synovial fluid and blood of reactive arthritis patients, which suggests shared mechanisms of disease initiation.

There are many counts of this clonotype. This receptor's antigen is unknown. Qualities for individual bases were not recorded, and no much larger clone is one base off. The sequencer was an Illumina HiSeq 2500. Quantitative 5'-RACE with molecular barcodes was the method used to prepare the TCR beta libraries. The original pipeline was this. To identify disease-linked TCR variants, a new computational method was used, one built on a probabilistic model of VDJ rearrangement. Using fastp trimming at Q25 and MiXCR clonotype assembly, TCRdb reanalyzed the public sequencing data and kept in-frame beta chains. Merged by CDR3 protein, the rows form single entries marked with the most common genes and DNA. V and J calls and clone size were set by TCRdb, not the authors. Present in this sample are 200,000 or so distinct CDR3 sequences, around a sixth of which were seen just once. The ten most abundant clones make up around 4.1% of the sample.

CDR3 length: 15 amino acids, cysteine to phenylalanine. The retained sequence is limited to the CDR3, 45 bases, with the frame set at the first base. V ends up 0 bases short and J 1 base short, with an unmatched junction base count of 1. Per the germline V gene, SGHRS is the CDR1 and YFSETQ is the CDR2. The rearranged segments are TRBV5-1 and TRBJ1-1; TRBD1 lines up with 9 middle nucleotides. This TCR came from a male donor under 30 with ankylosing spondylitis or in good health (not recorded which). Donor details come from another sample of the same person, matched by shared clones. The sequenced material came from blood, either unsorted or a sorted T cell fraction (not recorded which). The nucleotide sequence is TGCGCCAGCAGCTTGGAGGGACAGGGGAACACTGAAGCTTTCTTT. It is translated as CASSLEGQGNTEAFF.